The sequence of this T cell receptor beta chain was determined in a study of OX40 agonist ivuxolimab in advanced cancers. Overall study: The group had a mean age of about 60 years, ranged from about 23 to 85, and was 82.7% male. Earlier treatment with anti-PD-1, anti-PD-L1 or anti-CTLA-4 was permitted, and 30% to 40% had received some. Findings and caveats of the study: CD4+ T cells averaged fewer expanded clones than CD8+ T cells.

Patients with autoimmune history or systemic immunosuppression were excluded. The protocol was immunoSEQ multiplex PCR, while the TCRdb copy is restricted to in-frame clones and leaves out a portion. The table lists some 35,000 clones, around 80% of them singletons. Comment on this clone: Its antigen is undetermined.

The V end lost 2 bases, the J end lost 8 bases, and 18 bases lay between the germline ends. Per the germline V gene, CDR1 is KGHSH and CDR2 is LQKENI. The CDR3 sequence is 15 residues long. The clonotype comes from an adult with an advanced solid tumor such as melanoma, head and neck, liver or kidney cancer. Material: CD4+ or CD8+ T cells sorted from blood, obtained in a trial of the OX40 agonist ivuxolimab. The J gene is TRBJ1-2, the V gene TRBV18, with no clear D. CDR3 bases: TGTGCCAGCTCACCATGGCTCGAGGGTGATCTGGGCTACACCTTC. Residues: CASSPWLEGDLGYTF.